The clone carrying this T cell receptor (beta chain) turned up a few times. Its antigen is not identified. Isolated RNA was reverse transcribed in full, so expressed TCRB transcripts were sequenced. It was found that naive, central memory and regulatory T cell samples averaged about 3.4 million reads. Only in-frame clones appear in the TCRdb table, and some are missing; sequencing was by immunoSEQ multiplex PCR. The sample carries some 330,000 clones, over 10% recorded once. Germline assignment: CDR1 SGHTA and CDR2 FQGNSA. The CDR3 covers 14 residues. Losses at the gene ends were 7 bases for V and 9 bases for J; bases not matched to a gene: 10. The sample belongs to a study of beta chain features in type 1 diabetes. Study outcomes and limitations: TCRB CDR3 length was moderately but significantly reduced in all four CD4+ subsets of Type 1 diabetes patients.

Sequenced: naive CD4+ T cells from blood. The chain has TRBV7-2 and TRBJ1-5; 9 bases line up with TRBD1. This TCR came from a woman under 30 with type 1 diabetes. CDR3 nucleotides: TGTGCCAGCACCACCGGGACAGGGAGCAGGCCCCAGCATTTT. It translates to CASTTGTGSRPQHF.